This T cell receptor beta chain came from a study of identical twins (dated by TCRdb to about 2016). Background on the whole study: To test whether fetal clonotypes persist, the study used deep sequencing on TCR alpha and beta repertoires from monozygotic twins, unrelated adults of various ages, and cord blood. To rule out contamination, the twin experiments were replicated at different times with different library preparation protocols. General study outcomes and caveats: Because the same donors could not be followed over many years, the conclusions depended on cross-sectional statistical analysis. Out-of-frame TCR alpha sequences shared between twins showed an excess of low generation-probability sequences compared with coincidental sharing between unrelated individuals. Fewer insertions were carried by abundant cord blood beta clonotypes; a weaker similar trend was observed in young adult naive repertoires, while no such trend was observed in memory repertoires. The excess sharing between twins in beta out-of-frame sequences was weaker because fewer shared sequences reduced the signal-to-noise ratio. In monozygotic twins, out-of-frame TCR alpha sharing was systematically underestimated by recombination models, although the models agreed with sharing between unrelated individuals. Invariant T cells such as MAIT and iNKT could partly confound zero-insertion analyses, although diverse VJ usage argued against such confounding for most clonotypes.

The library was produced with 5' RACE. The reads were generated on an Illumina HiSeq 2000. A universal primer binding site was introduced by template switching, and a unique molecular identifier was present in the final cDNA, enabling accurate counting of TCR cDNA molecules. First-strand cDNA for TCR alpha and beta chains was synthesized from specific primers in the conserved constant-segment region. To control for contamination, every cDNA library was double barcoded, receiving both a SMART-Mk sample barcode and Illumina barcodes. TruSeq adapter sequences along with Illumina sample barcodes were introduced in two successive PCR steps. The Illumina HiSeq platform was used with custom primers to sequence TCR alpha and beta cDNA libraries. In the authors' own workflow: Raw reads were processed with MiGEC to extract unique molecular identifiers, and MiXCR was used to determine CDR3 positions. For each individual, recombination models were inferred using an EM algorithm with the repgenHMM and IGoR tools. Shared clonotype analysis was performed with the tcR package in R, normalizing sharing by the product of cloneset sizes. To study raw recombination free of thymic and clonal selection effects, out-of-frame nonproductive sequences were analyzed. TCRdb handled the public reads itself, with Q25 trimming in fastp and clone calling in MiXCR, and kept productive beta chains. Every CDR3 protein is listed once, alongside the most common genes and DNA of its rows. These V and J calls derive from TCRdb rather than the authors' analysis. In this sample the table shows about 700,000 distinct CDR3 sequences, roughly 8% of which occur a single time. Of the sample, roughly 0.97% is held by the ten largest clones.

V gives up 6 bases and J gives up 5 bases, and the segment between their germline ends measures 11 bases. The CDR3, from cysteine to phenylalanine, totals 11 residues. The retained sequence is limited to the CDR3, 33 bases, with the frame set at the first base. The germline V gene yields SQVTM for CDR1 and ANQGSEA for CDR2. Every donor in the study was a healthy Caucasian. The twin cohort comprised three pairs of female monozygotic twins, all aged roughly 18 to 29 years. Peripheral blood mononuclear cells were used as the source from which RNA for TCR libraries was isolated. This clonotype was counted ten times or more. The target of this receptor is not known. Qualities for individual bases were not recorded, and no much larger clone is one base off. These records were also assigned to another study, of yellow fever vaccine responses in identical twins. As described in the second report: The T cell response to vaccination in identical twins was reported by the authors to appear partly convergent and partly personalized. In the study, vaccine-responding T cell clones were precisely tracked in identical twins.

This clonotype was obtained from a woman aged 18-35 years in good health. The sequenced sample consisted of PBMCs. The V gene is TRBV29-1 and the J gene is TRBJ2-7, with the D gene too uncertain to name. The DNA reads as follows: TGCAGCGTCGCAGGCTCGGACGAGCAGTACTTC. This translates into CSVAGSDEQYF.